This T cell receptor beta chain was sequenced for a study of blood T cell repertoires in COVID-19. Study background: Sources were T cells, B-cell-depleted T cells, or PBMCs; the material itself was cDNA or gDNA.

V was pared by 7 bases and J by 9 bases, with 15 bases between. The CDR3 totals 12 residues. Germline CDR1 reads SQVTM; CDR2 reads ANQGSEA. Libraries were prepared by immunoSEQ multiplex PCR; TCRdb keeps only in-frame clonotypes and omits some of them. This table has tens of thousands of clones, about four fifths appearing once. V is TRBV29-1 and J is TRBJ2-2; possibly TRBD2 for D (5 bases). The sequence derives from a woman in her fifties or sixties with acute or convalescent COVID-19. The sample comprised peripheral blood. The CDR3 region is CSAEVGFRELFF. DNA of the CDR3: TGCAGCGCGGAGGTGGGCTTCCGGGAGCTGTTTTTT.